This paragraph covers one T cell receptor beta chain sequence. Germline CDR1 and CDR2: LGHDT and YNNKEL (reference sequence). This CDR3 has 14 residues. V shed 4 bases and J shed 2 bases, with 12 bases lying between them. These data are taken from a study of T cell repertoires in cytomegalovirus infection. One entry per CDR3 protein, called by TCRdb with MiXCR from the reads. The sample has a few hundred thousand distinct CDR3 sequences; roughly 9% are singletons. The sequenced sample was PBMCs. The sequence came from a human donor in good health (CMV status not recorded). Some clones in this sample may be carry-over from other donors' samples. The chain couples TRBV3-1 to TRBJ2-7; D ambiguous. This chain's CDR3 is CASSPSRQTYEQYF. As DNA, the CDR3 is TGTGCCAGCAGCCCCAGTAGGCAGACCTACGAGCAGTACTTC.